Below, one T cell receptor (beta chain) is given with its context. Seattle's enrolled individuals joined amid active infection and were then monitored longitudinally. These data are taken from a study of blood T cell repertoires in COVID-19. At the level of the study: Acute-phase and convalescent COVID-19 samples originated in the United States, Italy and Spain.

This CDR3 is 14 amino acids long. Germline assignment: CDR1 MNHEY and CDR2 SMNVEV (reference sequence). V was shortened by 6 bases and J by 6 bases, with 17 bases between the two germline ends. Per the authors' pipeline: Amplification with reference gene primers provided the estimates of nucleated cell counts. Assay used: immunoSEQ multiplex PCR; TCRdb lists only in-frame clones, some missing. The V and J calls and clone size come from that table; D and trimming were worked out from the DNA. Of some 71,000 clones in the sample, about 84% were seen once. The sample consisted of peripheral blood. The J gene is TRBJ1-2, the V gene TRBV27, with no clear D. This receptor was identified in a man aged 45-65 years with COVID-19, enrolled during active disease. Written as DNA, the CDR3 is TGTGCCAGCAGCCTAGGGTCCCCGCGGGATGGCTACACCTTC. Its translation is CASSLGSPRDGYTF.